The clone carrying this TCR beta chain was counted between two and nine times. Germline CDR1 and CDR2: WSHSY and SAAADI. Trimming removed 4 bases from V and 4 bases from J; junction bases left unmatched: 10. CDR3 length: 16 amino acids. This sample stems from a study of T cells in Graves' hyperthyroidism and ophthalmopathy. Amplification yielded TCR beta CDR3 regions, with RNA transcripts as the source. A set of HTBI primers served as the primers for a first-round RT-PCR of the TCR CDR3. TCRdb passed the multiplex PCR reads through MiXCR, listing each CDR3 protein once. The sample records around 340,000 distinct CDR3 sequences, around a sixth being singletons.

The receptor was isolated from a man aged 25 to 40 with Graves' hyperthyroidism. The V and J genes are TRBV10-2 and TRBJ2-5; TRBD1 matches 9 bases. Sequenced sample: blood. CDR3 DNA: TGCGCCAGCAGTGGGTGGGACAGGGTGTTTGGAGAGACCCAGTACTTC. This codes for CASSGWDRVFGETQYF.